The next 14 T cell receptor beta chains were all read from a single sample in a study of shared clonotypes between healthy human individuals (TCRdb year 2020). The receptor library was made with the immunoSEQ multiplex PCR assay. Held by TCRdb, this immuneACCESS table contains in-frame sequences only and omits some clones. Under half of the omission traces to an unresolved V gene where checked; the cause of the rest is unknown. The sample records around 2,000,000 clones, just under 95% of which are singletons. More than 0.9% of the sample is taken by the ten largest. CD8 naive samples consisted of CD45RO-negative cells that were positively selected for CCR7, yielding a CD45RA+CCR7+ population without TemRA cells. Sequenced input: naive CD8+ T cells sorted from blood. The sample's cell subset or site label, in plain terms: CD45RA+CCR7+. All receptors derive from a man younger than 35 in good health.

The rearrangement joins TRBV7-3 to TRBJ2-3; maybe TRBD2 (6 bases). V was shortened by 4 bases and J by 6 bases, with 20 bases between the two germline ends. The CDR3 runs 16 residues. From germline, CDR1 is SGHTA and CDR2 FQGTGA. The CDR3 protein is CASSSGSGTSGDTQYF. The CDR3, as DNA: TGTGCCAGCAGCTCCGGTAGCGGAACGTCCGGGGATACGCAGTATTTT.

The CDR3 region has the DNA TGTGCCAGCAAAGCGGCGACAGGGGGTTCCTACGAGCAGTACTTC. It translates to CASKAATGGSYEQYF. This sequence joins TRBV28 and TRBJ2-7; 9 bases align to TRBD1. With V trimmed by 7 bases and J by 1 base, 8 bases remained unmatched. The CDR3 is 15 residues long. CDR1 MDHEN and CDR2 SYDVKM come from the germline V gene.

The chain carries TRBV10-1 and TRBJ1-5; D unclear. Looked up from germline, CDR1 is WNHNN and CDR2 is SYGVQD (reference sequence). The CDR3 consists of 17 residues. Deletions cut 9 bases from V and 9 bases from J, with 30 bases between. Here the CDR3 reads CASKNAKGPLRIRPQHF. CDR3 in DNA: TGCGCCAGTAAAAACGCGAAAGGCCCACTACGAATCAGGCCCCAGCATTTT.

V is TRBV6-1 and J is TRBJ2-7; no clear D gene. Looked up from germline, CDR1 is MNHNS and CDR2 is SASEGT. V lost 0 bases to trimming and J lost 3 bases, with 15 bases between them. CDR3 length equals 16 residues. In DNA form, the CDR3 reads TGTGCCAGCAGTGAAGCGCTTCGGGTTGAATACTACGAGCAGTACTTC. This sequence encodes CASSEALRVEYYEQYF.

The chain combines TRBV7-6 with TRBJ2-7; no definite D call. Germline V CDR1 and CDR2: SGHVS, FNYEAQ. The CDR3 is 18 amino acids. V was pared by 5 bases and J by 2 bases, with 25 bases between. The CDR3 loop is CASSPTISPTLPTYEQYF. For the CDR3, the DNA is TGTGCCAGCAGCCCAACTATCTCCCCCACTTTACCTACCTACGAGCAGTACTTC.

Details on this clone: The same CDR3 arises from other DNA sequences in this sample as well. The chain has TRBV28 and TRBJ2-5, with D tentatively TRBD2 (6 bases). The V and J ends lost 3 bases and 3 bases respectively, with 8 bases between them. Germline values: CDR1 MDHEN, CDR2 SYDVKM. The CDR3 sequence is 13 residues long. CDR3 sequence (DNA): TGTGCCAGCAGTTTTGGAGGGGAAGAGACCCAGTACTTC. It specifies CASSFGGEETQYF.

Turning to this clone: Other DNA sequences in the sample encode the same CDR3. The rearrangement uses TRBV4-3 and TRBJ2-7, with 8 nucleotides matching TRBD1. Germline V gene lookup returns CDR1 LGHNA and CDR2 YSLEER. The CDR3 has 15 residues. The V and J ends lost 0 bases and 3 bases, in that order; junction bases with no gene match: 4. CDR3 in amino acids: CASSQEAGGVYEQYF. DNA for the CDR3: TGCGCCAGCAGCCAAGAGGCAGGGGGCGTCTACGAGCAGTACTTC.

DNA for the CDR3: TGCGCCAGCAGCTTGGCGGCAGGGGAGGACTACACCTTC. Translated, it gives CASSLAAGEDYTF. This chain links TRBV5-1 with TRBJ1-2, with D tentatively TRBD1 (6 bases). The CDR3 extends over 13 amino acids. V was pared by 0 bases and J by 10 bases, with 13 bases between. Germline values: CDR1 SGHRS, CDR2 YFSETQ.

This chain links TRBV19 with TRBJ1-5; 12 nucleotides align to TRBD1. CDR1 and CDR2 (germline): LNHDA, SQIVND (reference sequence). CDR3 size: 16 residues. Trimming at V came to 3 bases and at J to 5 bases, leaving 5 bases not matched to a gene. Written as DNA, the CDR3 is TGTGCCAGTAGTATTGGGACAGGGGGCATCGATCAGCCCCAGCATTTT. Amino acids: CASSIGTGGIDQPQHF. Full variable domain (remainder filled in from reference TRBV19 and TRBJ1-5): DGGITQSPKYLFRKEGQNVTLSCEQNLNHDAMYWYRQDPGQGLRLIYYSQIVNDFQKGDIAEGYSVSREKKESFPLTVTSAQKNPTAFYLCASSIGTGGIDQPQHFGDGTRLSIL.

This clone was found once. J is TRBJ2-2 and V is TRBV5-4; 10 bases map to TRBD2. This CDR3 is 15 amino acids long. The germline gives CDR1 SGHNT, CDR2 YYREEE (reference sequence). With V trimmed by 4 bases and J by 1 base, 1 base remained unmatched. The chain's CDR3 is CASSRTSGNTGELFF. DNA for the CDR3: TGTGCCAGCAGCAGGACTAGCGGGAACACCGGGGAGCTGTTTTTT.

V gene TRBV27 combines with J gene TRBJ2-7, with 11 bases aligning to TRBD2. The CDR3 has 14 residues. Germline V gene data show CDR1 as MNHEY and CDR2 as SMNVEV (reference sequence). Unmatched junction bases numbered 9, after V lost 8 bases and J lost 6 bases. CDR3: CASSIAGGRAEQYF. In nucleotides, the CDR3 is TGTGCCAGCTCCATAGCGGGGGGGCGCGCCGAGCAGTACTTC.

This rearrangement joins TRBV4-1 to TRBJ2-7; the match to TRBD2 covers 12 bases. Germline V lookup: CDR1 MGHRA, CDR2 YSYEKL. The CDR3 covers 16 residues. J was trimmed by 1 base and V by 3 bases; bases with no gene match: 4. In DNA form, the CDR3 reads TGCGCCAGCAGCCACACACTAGCGGGAGGTTCCTACGAGCAGTACTTC. As protein: CASSHTLAGGSYEQYF.

This rearrangement joins TRBV6-5 to TRBJ2-7; D is undetermined. CDR3 length equals 13 residues. V shed 2 bases and J shed 3 bases, with 8 bases lying between them. Germline CDR1 is MNHEY and CDR2 is SVGAGI. CDR3 in amino acids: CASSYRVRYEQYF. The CDR3 DNA sequence: TGTGCCAGCAGTTACCGCGTGCGCTACGAGCAGTACTTC.

Turning to this clone: Different DNA sequences within this sample yield the same CDR3. The gene calls are TRBV7-9 and TRBJ2-5; TRBD1 agrees at 7 bases. Germline V gene sequence: CDR1 SEHNR, CDR2 FQNEAQ (reference sequence). The CDR3 runs to 15 residues. The V segment lost 1 base and the J segment 1 base; nucleotides outside the gene matches: 3. The CDR3 region has the DNA TGTGCCAGCAGCTTAGTAGGGGGCGGCCAAGAGACCCAGTACTTC. Translating gives CASSLVGGGQETQYF.